Listed below are T cell receptor beta chains from one sample, sequenced in a study of post-analysis software for immune sequencing data. One entry per CDR3 protein, called by TCRdb with MiXCR from the PCR reads. The data show roughly 800,000 distinct CDR3 sequences, just under 30% seen once. Input material: blood. These receptors were obtained from a girl aged 10 to 17 with multiple sclerosis. Both conserved end residues are part of each CDR3. The D gene is left open where the match is weak. The size field is filled for only some rows; it gives once, few, many or a size class.

D,size,J,V,DNA,CDR3
TRBD2,few,TRBJ2-1,TRBV29-1,TGCAGCGTTGGTGGCGGGAGAGGATGCAATGAGCAGTTCTTC,CSVGGGRGCNEQFF
-,-,TRBJ1-1,TRBV10-3,TGTGCCATCAGTGGGGGCCCTGAAGCTTTCTTT,CAISGGPEAFF
-,-,TRBJ1-6,TRBV20-1,TGCAGTGCTGCCAAGACAAATTCACCCCTCCACTTT,CSAAKTNSPLHF
TRBD2,many,TRBJ2-7,TRBV6-5,TGTGCCAGCAGTAATTTAGCGGGAGGGGGAGGCTACGAGCAGTACTTC,CASSNLAGGGGYEQYF
-,-,TRBJ1-5,TRBV6-1,TGTGCCAGCACTCTGAATAGCAATCAGCCCCAGCATTTT,CASTLNSNQPQHF
TRBD2,-,TRBJ2-1,TRBV7-2,TGTGCCGGCAGCATTAGCGGGGGGGCCCTTGAGCAGTTCTTC,CAGSISGGALEQFF
-,-,TRBJ2-2,TRBV24-1,TGTGCCACCAGTGAGGCACGGAAAGCGAACACCGGGGAGCTGTTTTTT,CATSEARKANTGELFF
TRBD2,many,TRBJ2-1,TRBV29-1,TGCAGCGTTGTTAGCGGGAGCTCCTACAATGAGCAGTTCTTC,CSVVSGSSYNEQFF
-,once,TRBJ1-1,TRBV3-1,TGTGCCAGCAGCCAAGGTAGGGGACGGACGAACACTGAAGCTTTCTTT,CASSQGRGRTNTEAFF
-,-,TRBJ2-2,TRBV20-1,TGCAGTGCCCCACATGCGGGACACCCGAACACCGGGGAGCTGTTTTTT,CSAPHAGHPNTGELFF
-,few,TRBJ2-3,TRBV14,TGTGCCAGCAGCCAAGGGGGTAGCTCAGCAGATACGCAGTATTTT,CASSQGGSSADTQYF
-,-,TRBJ2-1,TRBV6-1,TGTGCCACGGGGGCCGCGGTCGTTATCAATGAGCAGTTCTTC,CATGAAVVINEQFF
-,few,TRBJ2-7,TRBV12-3/TRBV12-4,TGTGCCAGCAGTTCCCCCGGGGTCGAGCAGTACTTC,CASSSPGVEQYF
-,few,TRBJ1-2,TRBV2,TGTGCCAGCAGCGCCGGACCGGTGGGCTATGGCTACACCTTC,CASSAGPVGYGYTF
-,few,TRBJ2-5,TRBV29-1,TGCAGCGTTGAAAAGTTAGGGGAGGCCCAGTACTTC,CSVEKLGEAQYF
-,-,TRBJ1-6,TRBV20-1,TGCAGTGCTAGGAACAGACAGGAGCGGAGTTCACCCCTCCACTTT,CSARNRQERSSPLHF
-,-,TRBJ1-2,TRBV20-1,TGCAGTGCTAGCTGGGCTAACTCGGACAGATATTATGGCTACACCTTC,CSASWANSDRYYGYTF
-,few,TRBJ1-1,TRBV20-1,TGCAGTGCTATGGGCCAGTCGCACACTGAAGCTTTCTTT,CSAMGQSHTEAFF
-,-,TRBJ2-1,TRBV5-8,TGTGCCAGCAGCCCCGGGAAGAACAATGAGCAGTTCTTC,CASSPGKNNEQFF
-,-,TRBJ1-6,TRBV28,TGTGCCAGCAGGGGGGATTCACCCCTCCACTTT,CASRGDSPLHF
TRBD1,-,TRBJ2-4,TRBV6-6,TGTGTCAGCCTGTCCTCTGGGACAGGTACTGGGGGAGAGCAGTACTTC,CVSLSSGTGTGGEQYF
-,-,TRBJ1-1,TRBV29-1,TGCAGCGTTGAAGTTGCAGGGCTGAGCACTGAAGCTTTCTTT,CSVEVAGLSTEAFF
-,-,TRBJ2-1,TRBV6-6,TGTGCCAGCAGTTACGTTGGGGGCATTCGCAATGAGCAGTTCTTC,CASSYVGGIRNEQFF
-,-,TRBJ2-1,TRBV6-6,TGTGCCAACAGTTACGGAGGACGTTCCAATGAGCAGTTCTTC,CANSYGGRSNEQFF
TRBD2,-,TRBJ2-3,TRBV7-2,TGTGCCAGCAGCTTAGTCTCTATGGGGACTAGCATCACAGATACGCAGTATTTT,CASSLVSMGTSITDTQYF
-,-,TRBJ1-2,TRBV9,TGTGCCAGCAGCGCCCGGAGACTTTCTGACTATGGCTACACCTTC,CASSARRLSDYGYTF
-,few,TRBJ1-5,TRBV27,TGTGCCAGCGGGGCCGGGGGCAATCAGCCCCAGCATTTT,CASGAGGNQPQHF
TRBD1,few,TRBJ2-1,TRBV6-5,TGTGCCAGCAGTTACTCGACAGGGATCAATGAGCAGTTCTTC,CASSYSTGINEQFF
-,few,TRBJ1-6,TRBV9,TGTGCCAGCAGCGCGAGGGAGGGGGTGTCACCCCTCCACTTT,CASSAREGVSPLHF
-,-,TRBJ1-1,TRBV27,TGTGCCAGCAGCCTCCTCCAGGTAAACACTGAAGCTTTCTTT,CASSLLQVNTEAFF
-,-,TRBJ1-2,TRBV6-2/TRBV6-3,TGTGCCAGCAGTTACGACCGGAACACGGACTTCTATGGCTACACCTTC,CASSYDRNTDFYGYTF
TRBD1,few,TRBJ2-1,TRBV10-3,TGTGCCATCAGGGGTGGACAGGGGGGCAACAATGAGCAGTTCTTC,CAIRGGQGGNNEQFF
TRBD2,many,TRBJ2-3,TRBV7-2,TGTGCCAGCAGCTCACTAGCGGGGGGATCATCGGATACGCAGTATTTT,CASSSLAGGSSDTQYF